A selection of T cell receptor beta chains follows, all from one sample in a study of OX40 agonist ivuxolimab in advanced cancers. Repertoires were generated with immunoSEQ multiplex PCR, while TCRdb's copy carries only in-frame clones and drops some. The sample lists some 30,000 clones, roughly 84% occurring once. This sample comprised CD4+ or CD8+ T cells sorted from blood, obtained in a trial of the OX40 agonist ivuxolimab. The receptors derive from an adult with an advanced solid tumor such as melanoma, head and neck, liver or kidney cancer. Each CDR3 is given with its conserved first and last residue. D genes are given only for firm matches. For some rows the clone size is stated as once, few or many, or as a class when expanded; others skip it.

d_gene	v_gene	j_gene	abundance	CDR3aa	CDR3nt
TRBD2	TRBV4-3	TRBJ2-3	medium-sized	CASSQEGIGEGLSDTQYF	TGCGCCAGCAGCCAAGAGGGTATCGGGGAGGGCCTTTCAGATACGCAGTATTTT
TRBD2	TRBV6-5	TRBJ2-7	-	CASSYPSGDEQYF	TGTGCCAGCAGTTACCCTAGCGGGGACGAGCAGTACTTC
-	TRBV9	TRBJ2-5	-	CASSGGDGPEQETQYF	TGTGCCAGCAGCGGTGGGGACGGGCCGGAACAAGAGACCCAGTACTTC
TRBD1	TRBV11-2	TRBJ1-2	-	CASSLYGTDSYGYTF	TGTGCCAGCAGCTTATACGGGACAGATTCCTATGGCTACACCTTC
-	TRBV19	TRBJ1-3	-	CASSIGTYGSGNTIYF	TGTGCCAGTAGTATCGGGACCTATGGATCTGGAAACACCATATATTTT
-	TRBV11-2	TRBJ2-6	-	CASSLGGTGSGANVLTF	TGTGCCAGCAGCTTAGGCGGGACCGGCTCTGGGGCCAACGTCCTGACTTTC
TRBD2	TRBV29-1	TRBJ2-1	-	CSVLGLAGALYNEQFF	TGCAGCGTATTGGGACTAGCGGGAGCCCTCTACAATGAGCAGTTCTTC
TRBD1	TRBV6-5	TRBJ1-4	-	CASSYSQGNEKLFF	TGTGCCAGCAGTTACTCACAGGGGAATGAAAAACTGTTTTTT
-	TRBV28	TRBJ2-5	-	CASSPLPRHLQETQYF	TGTGCCAGCAGTCCCCTCCCCCGACATCTCCAAGAGACCCAGTACTTC
TRBD2	TRBV27	TRBJ2-1	-	CASSLWASGTYNEQFF	TGTGCCAGCAGTTTATGGGCTAGCGGGACCTACAATGAGCAGTTCTTC
TRBD2	TRBV7-2	TRBJ2-3	once	CASSTSGREVPDTQYF	TGTGCCAGCAGCACCTCTGGGCGGGAGGTCCCAGATACGCAGTATTTT
TRBD1	TRBV7-9	TRBJ2-7	-	CASSLARGLFTYEQYF	TGTGCCAGCAGCCTGGCCAGGGGGCTTTTCACCTACGAGCAGTACTTC
TRBD1	TRBV7-9	TRBJ2-2	-	CASSLNTGGQKSGELFF	TGTGCCAGCAGCTTAAACACAGGGGGCCAGAAGTCCGGGGAGCTGTTTTTT
TRBD1	TRBV7-8	TRBJ1-1	once	CASSPGQGNEAFF	TGTGCCAGCAGCCCGGGACAGGGGAACGAAGCTTTCTTT
TRBD1	TRBV4-1	TRBJ1-6	-	CASSQAGGTDYNSPLHF	TGCGCCAGCAGCCAAGCCGGTGGGACAGACTATAATTCACCCCTCCACTTT
-	TRBV9	TRBJ2-1	-	CASSVEGGEYNEQFF	TGTGCCAGCAGCGTAGAGGGAGGAGAATACAATGAGCAGTTCTTC
TRBD2	TRBV2	TRBJ2-7	-	CASEGKGLAGGPAGEQYF	TGTGCCAGCGAGGGGAAGGGACTAGCGGGAGGGCCGGCGGGCGAGCAGTACTTC